This entry lists 31 T cell receptor beta chains sequenced from one sample in a study of cytomegalovirus exposure and HLA in healthy donors. 60 Vbeta and 13 Jbeta primers were used in PCR. Profiled with immunoSEQ multiplex PCR; TCRdb holds only in-frame clones, not every one. The sample has about 140,000 clones, approximately 82% seen once. The source material was PBMCs. These receptors originate from a woman in her thirties or forties in good health and CMV-seronegative.

The rearrangement uses TRBV14 and TRBJ2-7; 7 bases fit TRBD1. The germline V gene has CDR1 SGHDN and CDR2 FVKESK. The V and J ends lost 3 bases and 2 bases, in that order; junction bases with no gene match: 13. This CDR3 contains 17 residues. The CDR3 protein is CASSQGLGQVFPYEQYF. The CDR3 DNA sequence: TGTGCCAGCAGCCAGGGCCTCGGACAGGTGTTTCCCTACGAGCAGTACTTC.

This clone was seen just once. The rearrangement joins TRBV15 to TRBJ1-4; 7 nucleotides line up with TRBD1. CDR3 length: 15 amino acids. Trimming cost V 5 bases and J 2 bases; bases outside gene matches: 5. Germline lookup yields CDR1 LNHNV and CDR2 YYDKDF (reference sequence). CDR3 nucleotides: TGTGCCACCAGCCGGGGGGGACAGACTAATGAAAAACTGTTTTTT. It is translated as CATSRGGQTNEKLFF.

Only a few counts were recorded for this clone. The rearrangement uses TRBV11-2 and TRBJ1-2; TRBD1 might be the D (5 bases). CDR3 size: 16 residues. Germline V gives CDR1 SGHAT, CDR2 FQNNGV. The V and J ends lost 5 bases and 7 bases respectively, with 23 bases between them. CDR3 in amino acids: CASSRGGVSEAAGYTF. The CDR3 nucleotides are TGTGCCAGCAGCCGCGGGGGGGTTTCGGAGGCGGCTGGCTACACCTTC.

The V and J genes are TRBV27 and TRBJ2-1, with 8 bases aligning to TRBD2. J lost 4 bases, V lost 6 bases, and 5 bases had no gene match. The CDR3 has 14 amino acids. The germline V gene has CDR1 MNHEY and CDR2 SMNVEV (reference sequence). CDR3 DNA: TGTGCCAGCAGAGGAACTAGCGGTTACAATGAGCAGTTCTTC. Translated, it gives CASRGTSGYNEQFF.

The chain couples TRBV7-9 to TRBJ2-2; maybe TRBD2 (5 bases). This CDR3 has 16 residues. The V end lost 3 bases, the J end lost 0 bases, and 11 bases lay between the germline ends. CDR1 and CDR2 from the germline V gene are SEHNR and FQNEAQ (reference sequence). The CDR3 region is CASSFHGLANTGELFF. The CDR3 nucleotides read TGTGCCAGCAGCTTTCACGGACTCGCGAACACCGGGGAGCTGTTTTTT. Complete variable domain (other parts from reference TRBV7-9 and TRBJ2-2): DTGVSQNPRHKITKRGQNVTFRCDPISEHNRLYWYRQTLGQGPEFLTYFQNEAQLEKSRLLSDRFSAERPKGSFSTLEIQRTEQGDSAMYLCASSFHGLANTGELFFGEGSRLTVL.

The chain uses TRBV11-2 and TRBJ2-5; 9 bases align to TRBD2. V was clipped by 1 base and J by 2 bases; unmatched bases: 11. From germline, CDR1 is SGHAT and CDR2 FQNNGV. The CDR3 contains 18 residues. The CDR3, as DNA: TGTGCCAGCAGCTTAGGTCTTGTTAGAGCGGGAGGTCAAGAGACCCAGTACTTC. This encodes CASSLGLVRAGGQETQYF.

The table lists this clone with a few counts. This rearrangement joins TRBV4-1 to TRBJ2-4, with D possibly being TRBD2 (5 bases). This CDR3 comprises 17 residues. V was pared by 0 bases and J by 0 bases, with 12 bases between. Germline V gene data show CDR1 as MGHRA and CDR2 as YSYEKL. CDR3 amino acids: CASSQESGLLAKNIQYF. In nucleotides, the CDR3 is TGCGCCAGCAGCCAAGAATCAGGACTTCTAGCCAAAAACATTCAGTACTTC.

This rearrangement joins TRBV4-2 to TRBJ1-2, with TRBD1 matching 8 bases. J lost 5 bases, V lost 0 bases, and 11 bases had no gene match. CDR3 length: 17 residues. The V gene's germline CDR1 is LGHNA and CDR2 YNFKEQ. The CDR3 is CASSQEQSGQGGYGYTF. CDR3 bases: TGTGCCAGCAGCCAAGAGCAATCCGGACAGGGCGGGTATGGCTACACCTTC.

The chain has TRBV28 and TRBJ1-1; D ambiguous. The germline V gene encodes CDR1 MDHEN and CDR2 SYDVKM. The CDR3 spans 13 residues. V was pared by 5 bases and J by 9 bases, with 16 bases between. Here the CDR3 reads CASSPLNGLKAFF. The CDR3 nucleotides read TGTGCCAGCAGTCCGTTAAATGGGCTAAAAGCTTTCTTT.

The genes are TRBV19 and TRBJ2-1, with 7 bases aligning to TRBD2. Unmatched junction bases numbered 3, after V lost 3 bases and J lost 7 bases. The CDR3 sequence is 13 residues long. Germline lookup yields CDR1 LNHDA and CDR2 SQIVND (reference sequence). The CDR3 DNA reads as TGTGCCAGTAGTATCGGACTAGTAAATGAGCAGTTCTTC. This translates into CASSIGLVNEQFF.

CDR3 in DNA: TGTGCCAGCATGCGGGACAGTGTCTCTGGGGCCAACGTCCTGACTTTC. It is translated as CASMRDSVSGANVLTF. The chain has TRBV28 and TRBJ2-6, with a possible D match to TRBD1 (7 bases). The CDR3 is 16 amino acids. Germline assignment: CDR1 MDHEN and CDR2 SYDVKM. The V end was cut by 7 bases, the J end by 0 bases, with 13 bases between.

This clone was seen once. The chain has TRBV27 and TRBJ2-1; D possibly corresponds to TRBD1 (6 bases). The length of the CDR3 is 15 residues. CDR1 is MNHEY, CDR2 SMNVEV, per germline (reference sequence). The V and J ends lost 3 bases and 3 bases respectively, with 12 bases between them. CDR3 DNA: TGTGCCAGCAGTTTGGTCCAGGGGCGCTACAATGAGCAGTTCTTC. Its protein is CASSLVQGRYNEQFF.

This clone was detected only once. The CDR3 spells CASSFPYQGSTEAFF. The CDR3 DNA reads TGTGCCAGCAGTTTCCCTTACCAGGGTAGCACTGAAGCTTTCTTT. The chain combines TRBV28 with TRBJ1-1, with D possibly being TRBD1 (5 bases). The CDR3 extends over 15 amino acids. The V end lost 3 bases, the J end lost 4 bases, and 15 bases lay between the germline ends. The V gene's germline CDR1 is MDHEN and CDR2 SYDVKM.

This clone has just one count. A read error is likely, as this CDR3 ends without the conserved phenylalanine or tryptophan. V is TRBV28 and J is TRBJ1-5; possibly TRBD1 for D (6 bases). The CDR3 has 17 residues. Per germline, CDR1 MDHEN and CDR2 SYDVKM. V was clipped by 1 base and J by 5 bases, with 18 bases between them. CDR3 DNA: TGTGCCAGCAGTTTATCTCCAGGGGCGGTTTTCGATCAGCCCCAGCATGTT. It encodes CASSLSPGAVFDQPQHV.

This clone was counted a single time. The V and J genes are TRBV9 and TRBJ2-7; 10 positions match TRBD2. This CDR3 region has 16 residues. The J segment lost 1 base and the V segment lost 4 bases, leaving 8 bases of the junction unmatched. Germline CDR1 reads SGDLS; CDR2 reads YYNGEE. DNA of the CDR3: TGTGCCAGCAGCAAAAGAGCGGGAGGGCCTTCCTACGAGCAGTACTTC. It specifies CASSKRAGGPSYEQYF.

About this clone: The germline gene is not matched at one end of the junction; a read error may be the cause. The V call is TRBV7-9, the J call TRBJ2-7; D is possibly TRBD1 (6 bases). The length of the CDR3 is 17 residues. Germline loops: CDR1 SEHNR, CDR2 FQNEAQ (reference sequence). CDR3 sequence reads: CSSSLPMTDRPTYEQYF. In DNA form, the CDR3 reads TGTTCCAGCAGCCTTCCAATGACGGACAGACCTACGTACGAGCAGTACTTC.

This clone was detected only once. V usage is TRBV6-1 and J usage is TRBJ2-1, with TRBD1 matching 10 bases. The germline V gene has CDR1 MNHNS and CDR2 SASEGT. The CDR3 runs to 16 residues. The V gene end was trimmed by 2 bases and the J gene end by 6 bases; junction bases not matched to a gene: 7. The CDR3 region has the DNA TGTGCCAGCAGTGAATCGGGACAGGGGTGGGCCAATGAGCAGTTCTTC. Translation: CASSESGQGWANEQFF.

This chain connects TRBV28 to TRBJ2-7, with TRBD2 matching 8 bases. CDR3 length: 15 residues. V dropped 2 bases and J dropped 3; count of bases not matched to a gene: 6. Germline CDR1 is MDHEN and CDR2 is SYDVKM. Written as DNA, the CDR3 is TGTGCCAGCAGTTTACGGGGGGGCGTCGGCTACGAGCAGTACTTC. Encoded protein: CASSLRGGVGYEQYF.

The genes are TRBV5-4 and TRBJ2-3; tentative D call: TRBD2 (6 bases). The CDR3 is made up of 16 amino acids. Germline CDR1 SGHNT, CDR2 YYREEE (reference sequence). V lost 6 bases, J lost 0 bases, and 17 bases lay in between. The CDR3 is CASMGVGGVSTDTQYF. The CDR3 DNA reads TGTGCCAGCATGGGGGTCGGAGGGGTGAGCACAGATACGCAGTATTTT.

A word on this clone: An end of the junction does not agree with germline; a read error may underlie this. V gene TRBV2 combines with J gene TRBJ2-2; 7 nucleotides match TRBD1. The germline gives CDR1 SNHLY, CDR2 FYNNEI. The CDR3 is 15 residues long. The CDR3 spells CASRIGTVGTGELFF. The CDR3 DNA reads as TGTGCCAGCAGGATCGGGACAGTCGGTACCGGGGAGTTGTTTTTT.

The chain employs TRBV28 and TRBJ2-1, with no clear D. Trimming removed 8 bases at V and 1 base at J, with 9 bases between. The germline CDR1 and CDR2 sequences are MDHEN and SYDVKM. This CDR3 contains 13 residues. The CDR3 protein is CASRPVSYNEQFF. CDR3 sequence (DNA): TGTGCCAGCCGCCCGGTTTCCTACAATGAGCAGTTCTTC.

The V gene is TRBV2, the J gene TRBJ1-6, with 7 bases aligning to TRBD1. Germline CDR1 is SNHLY and CDR2 is FYNNEI. This CDR3 has 15 residues. After removal of 9 bases from V and 7 bases from J, the junction contained 12 bases not matched to a gene. The CDR3 coding sequence is TGTGCCAGTGGACAGGCTGTCAGGGGGAATTCACCCCTCCACTTT. This sequence encodes CASGQAVRGNSPLHF.

This clone was counted a single time. The chain is built from TRBV28 and TRBJ2-1, with D possibly matching TRBD2 (6 bases). Looked up from germline, CDR1 is MDHEN and CDR2 is SYDVKM. The CDR3 is 15 residues long. The ends were cut back, 11 bases at V and 0 bases at J, with 17 bases in the middle. The CDR3 here is CAVGVSGSSYNEQFF. For the CDR3, the DNA is TGTGCCGTCGGCGTTAGCGGTAGCTCCTACAATGAGCAGTTCTTC.

This chain uses TRBV15 with TRBJ2-7, with a possible D match to TRBD2 (6 bases). The CDR3 runs to 13 residues. The ends were cut back, 1 base at V and 6 bases at J, with 10 bases in the middle. Germline CDR1 is LNHNV and CDR2 is YYDKDF (reference sequence). The CDR3 DNA follows: TGTGCCACCAGCAGAGGGGGGGTTACCGAGCAGTACTTC. As protein: CATSRGGVTEQYF.

J is TRBJ2-7 and V is TRBV28; a possible D gene is TRBD2 (6 bases). The CDR3 sequence is 15 residues long. Germline CDR1 and CDR2: MDHEN and SYDVKM. Trimming left V 8 bases short and J 1 base short, with 18 bases between. The CDR3 DNA follows: TGTGCCAGCGGCTCCATCGGGAGACCTTCCTACGAGCAGTACTTC. Protein sequence: CASGSIGRPSYEQYF.

The gene calls are TRBV6-6 and TRBJ2-7; TRBD1 agrees at 8 bases. CDR1 is MNHNY, CDR2 SVGAGI, per germline (reference sequence). V trimming: 2 bases; J trimming: 3 bases; junction bases outside the gene matches: 3. The CDR3 covers 14 residues. The CDR3 here is CASSYPTGGYEQYF. CDR3 nucleotides: TGTGCCAGCAGTTACCCCACAGGGGGCTACGAGCAGTACTTC.

This chain connects TRBV11-3 to TRBJ2-1, with D possibly being TRBD2 (6 bases). CDR1 and CDR2 from the germline V gene are SGHNT and YENEEA. The length of the CDR3 is 14 residues. Trimming removed 4 bases from V and 5 bases from J, with 12 bases in between. This CDR3 reads CASSSGGVNNEQFF. CDR3 nucleotides: TGTGCCAGCAGCTCCGGGGGAGTTAACAATGAGCAGTTCTTC.

This clone was picked up a small number of times. This chain uses TRBV7-9 with TRBJ2-1; TRBD2 might be the D (6 bases). V shed 5 bases and J shed 12 bases, with 17 bases lying between them. This CDR3 comprises 13 residues. In germline, CDR1 is SEHNR, CDR2 FQNEAQ (reference sequence). The CDR3 region has the DNA TGTGCCAGCAGCCGAGTGACTAGTCTTGTGCAGTTCTTC. Its protein product is CASSRVTSLVQFF.

The V and J genes are TRBV2 and TRBJ1-1; D may be TRBD1 (5 bases). Trimming left V 6 bases short and J 10 bases short, with 15 bases between. The CDR3 totals 12 residues. Germline CDR1 SNHLY, CDR2 FYNNEI. CDR3 residues: CASSDWPQGAFF. CDR3 sequence (DNA): TGTGCCAGCAGCGATTGGCCCCAGGGAGCTTTCTTT. Full variable domain (rest looked up from reference TRBV2 and TRBJ1-1): EPEVTQTPSHQVTQMGQEVILRCVPISNHLYFYWYRQILGQKVEFLVSFYNNEISEKSEIFDDQFSVERPDGSNFTLKIRSTKLEDSAMYFCASSDWPQGAFFGQGTRLTVV.

J is TRBJ2-7 and V is TRBV5-1, with D possibly TRBD1 on 6 matching bases. The CDR3 is made up of 15 amino acids. The germline V and J ends were trimmed by 0 bases and 2 bases, with 12 bases remaining between them. The germline V gene encodes CDR1 SGHRS and CDR2 YFSETQ. The CDR3 DNA follows: TGCGCCAGCAGCTTGGGTTGGACAGCGACCTACGAGCAGTACTTC. The encoded protein is CASSLGWTATYEQYF.

The CDR3 sequence: CASSLRAGTNTEAFF. The CDR3 DNA follows: TGCGCCAGCAGCTTGCGGGCGGGAACTAACACTGAAGCTTTCTTT. V and J are TRBV5-1 and TRBJ1-1, with D hard to call. V shed 1 base and J shed 2 bases, with 12 bases lying between them. CDR1 SGHRS and CDR2 YFSETQ come from the germline V gene. This CDR3 has 15 amino acids.